This T cell receptor (beta chain) was captured in a study of blood T cell repertoires in COVID-19. As processed by the authors: Amplifying reference gene primers gave estimates of nucleated cell counts. The method was immunoSEQ multiplex PCR; TCRdb's version includes in-frame clones alone and lacks a portion of them. V and J calls and clone size are those listed in that table; D and trimming were worked out from the DNA. The sample includes roughly 360,000 clones, around nine tenths of them seen just once. CDR1 is SGHTA, CDR2 FQGNSA, per germline. Losses at the gene ends were 1 base for V and 6 bases for J; bases not matched to a gene: 9. This CDR3 is 15 amino acids long.

The clonotype originates from a woman in her twenties or thirties with acute COVID-19. The J gene is TRBJ2-7, the V gene TRBV7-2; 7 bases line up with TRBD2. The sequencing input was PBMCs or T cells enriched from blood (not recorded which). CDR3 sequence (DNA): TGTGCCAGCAGCTTAGTGGGCGGGGGAAGTGGCGAGCAGTACTTC. It specifies CASSLVGGGSGEQYF.